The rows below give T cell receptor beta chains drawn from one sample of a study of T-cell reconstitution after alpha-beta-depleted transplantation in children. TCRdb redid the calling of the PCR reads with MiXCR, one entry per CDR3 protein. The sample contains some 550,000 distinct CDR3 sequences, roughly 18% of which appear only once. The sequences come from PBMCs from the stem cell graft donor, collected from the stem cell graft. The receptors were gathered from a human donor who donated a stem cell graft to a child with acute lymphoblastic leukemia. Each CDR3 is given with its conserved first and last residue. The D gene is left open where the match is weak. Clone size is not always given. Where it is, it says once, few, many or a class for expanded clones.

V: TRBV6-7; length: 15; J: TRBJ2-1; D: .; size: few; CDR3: CASSCVIRTYNEQFF; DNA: TGTGCCAGCAGTTGCGTTATCCGGACCTACAATGAGCAGTTCTTC
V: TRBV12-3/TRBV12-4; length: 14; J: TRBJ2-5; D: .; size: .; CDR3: CASSLRSGQETQYF; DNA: TGTGCCAGCAGTTTGAGGAGCGGACAAGAGACCCAGTACTTC
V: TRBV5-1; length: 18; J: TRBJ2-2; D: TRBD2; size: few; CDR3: CASSWAEGLAGDTGELFF; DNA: TGCGCCAGCAGCTGGGCCGAAGGACTAGCGGGAGACACCGGGGAGCTGTTTTTT
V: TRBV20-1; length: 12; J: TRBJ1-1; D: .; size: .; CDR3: CSARGGVAEAFF; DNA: TGCAGTGCTAGAGGGGGGGTGGCTGAAGCTTTCTTT
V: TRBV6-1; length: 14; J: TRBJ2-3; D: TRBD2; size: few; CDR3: CASRPASGRDTQYF; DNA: TGTGCCAGCAGGCCCGCTAGCGGGAGGGATACGCAGTATTTT
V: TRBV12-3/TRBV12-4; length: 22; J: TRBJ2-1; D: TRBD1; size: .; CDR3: CASSLRGYIDRWEGQGKNEQFF; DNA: TGTGCCAGCAGTTTAAGGGGCTATATCGACCGGTGGGAGGGACAGGGGAAGAATGAGCAGTTCTTC
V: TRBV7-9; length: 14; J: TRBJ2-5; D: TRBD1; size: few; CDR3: CASRKQGAGETQYF; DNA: TGTGCCAGCAGAAAACAGGGGGCCGGAGAGACCCAGTACTTC
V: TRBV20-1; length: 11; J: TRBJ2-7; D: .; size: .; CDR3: CSGEGAYEQYF; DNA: TGCAGTGGTGAAGGTGCCTACGAGCAGTACTTC
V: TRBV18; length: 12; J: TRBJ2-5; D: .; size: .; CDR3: CASSPLLETQYF; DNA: TGTGCCAGCTCACCACTCTTAGAGACCCAGTACTTC
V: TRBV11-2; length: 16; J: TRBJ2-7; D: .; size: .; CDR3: CASSPLQRSDSYEQYF; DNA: TGTGCCAGCAGCCCCCTCCAGCGGAGTGACTCCTACGAGCAGTACTTC
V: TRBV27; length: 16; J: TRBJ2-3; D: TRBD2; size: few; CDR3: CASSLTWGTTPSGQYF; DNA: TGTGCCAGCAGTTTAACATGGGGGACTACCCCTTCTGGGCAGTATTTT
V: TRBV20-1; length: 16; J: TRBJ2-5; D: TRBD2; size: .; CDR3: CSARDRLAPIQETQYF; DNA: TGCAGTGCTAGAGATCGACTAGCCCCAATACAAGAGACCCAGTACTTC
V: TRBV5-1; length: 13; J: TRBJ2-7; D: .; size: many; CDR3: CASSLDRVYEQYF; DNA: TGCGCCAGCAGCTTGGACAGGGTCTACGAGCAGTACTTC
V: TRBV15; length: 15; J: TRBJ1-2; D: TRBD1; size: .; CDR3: CATSRMNRGGYGYTF; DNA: TGTGCCACCAGCAGAATGAACAGGGGTGGCTATGGCTACACCTTC
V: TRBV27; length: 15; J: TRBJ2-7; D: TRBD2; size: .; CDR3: CASSRYSGKAYEQYF; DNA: TGTGCCAGCAGTCGATATAGCGGGAAAGCCTACGAGCAGTACTTC
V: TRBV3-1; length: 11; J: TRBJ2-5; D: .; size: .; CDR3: CASGSQETQYF; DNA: TGTGCCAGCGGATCTCAAGAGACCCAGTACTTC
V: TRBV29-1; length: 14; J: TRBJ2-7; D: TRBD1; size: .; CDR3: CSAWEPGTGYEQYF; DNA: TGCAGTGCTTGGGAACCCGGGACAGGCTACGAGCAGTACTTC
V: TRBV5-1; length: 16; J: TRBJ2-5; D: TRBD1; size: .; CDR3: CASSPRARQGQETQYF; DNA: TGCGCCAGCAGCCCCAGAGCTCGACAGGGGCAAGAGACCCAGTACTTC
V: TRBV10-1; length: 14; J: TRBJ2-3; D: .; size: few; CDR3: CASSDQSSTDTQYF; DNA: TGCGCCAGCAGTGACCAGTCTAGCACAGATACGCAGTATTTT
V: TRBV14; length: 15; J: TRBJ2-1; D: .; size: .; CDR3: CARALGPQDCCEQFF; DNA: TGTGCCAGGGCTCTTGGACCCCAGGATTGCTGTGAGCAGTTCTTC
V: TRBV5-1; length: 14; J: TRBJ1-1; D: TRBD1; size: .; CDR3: CASALDRANTEAFF; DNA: TGCGCCAGCGCCCTGGACAGGGCGAACACTGAAGCTTTCTTT
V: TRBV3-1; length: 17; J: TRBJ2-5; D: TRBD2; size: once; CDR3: CATSHREREAHQETQYF; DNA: TGTGCCACCAGCCATAGGGAGCGGGAGGCCCACCAAGAGACCCAGTACTTC
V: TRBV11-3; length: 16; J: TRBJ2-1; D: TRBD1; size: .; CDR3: CASSTRQGSTHNEQFF; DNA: TGTGCCAGCAGCACCAGACAGGGCTCTACCCATAATGAGCAGTTCTTC
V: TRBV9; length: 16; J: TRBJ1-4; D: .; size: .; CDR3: CASSGGPQGGNEKLFF; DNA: TGTGCCAGCAGCGGAGGTCCACAGGGAGGGAATGAAAAACTGTTTTTT
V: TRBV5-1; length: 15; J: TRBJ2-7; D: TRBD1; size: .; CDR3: CASSLKMDRVHEQYF; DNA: TGCGCCAGCAGCTTGAAAATGGACAGGGTCCACGAGCAGTACTTC
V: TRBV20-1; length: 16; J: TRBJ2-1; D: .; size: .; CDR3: CSSYHVGSGSYNEQFF; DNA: TGCAGTTCTTATCACGTGGGTAGCGGCAGTTACAATGAGCAGTTCTTC
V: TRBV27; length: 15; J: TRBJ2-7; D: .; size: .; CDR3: CASSLGGNSYYEQYF; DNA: TGTGCCAGCAGTTTGGGAGGAAACTCCTACTACGAGCAGTACTTC
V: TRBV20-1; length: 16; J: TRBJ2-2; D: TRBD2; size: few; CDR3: CSARAEREGSTGELFF; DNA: TGCAGTGCTAGGGCGGAACGGGAGGGGAGCACCGGGGAGCTGTTTTTT
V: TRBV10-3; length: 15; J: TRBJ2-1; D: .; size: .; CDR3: CAISDRDRGYNEQFF; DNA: TGTGCCATCAGTGATCGGGACCGCGGATACAATGAGCAGTTCTTC
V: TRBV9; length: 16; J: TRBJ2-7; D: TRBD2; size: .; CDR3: CASSVDLASGVYEQYF; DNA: TGTGCCAGCAGCGTAGATTTGGCTAGCGGGGTTTACGAGCAGTACTTC
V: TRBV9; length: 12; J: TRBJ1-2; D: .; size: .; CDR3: CASRRGAGGYTF; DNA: TGTGCCAGCAGGCGGGGGGCTGGGGGCTACACCTTC
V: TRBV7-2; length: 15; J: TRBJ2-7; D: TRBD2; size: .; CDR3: CASSSTSGRAEEQYF; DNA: TGTGCCAGCAGCTCGACTAGCGGGAGGGCCGAGGAGCAGTACTTC
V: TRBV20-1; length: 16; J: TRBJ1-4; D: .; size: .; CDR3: CSASQTGFATNEKLFF; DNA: TGCAGTGCTAGCCAGACAGGCTTCGCAACTAATGAAAAACTGTTTTTT
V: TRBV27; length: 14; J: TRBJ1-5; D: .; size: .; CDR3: CASRVRAPGQPQHF; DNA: TGTGCCAGCAGGGTCCGGGCCCCCGGGCAGCCCCAGCATTTT
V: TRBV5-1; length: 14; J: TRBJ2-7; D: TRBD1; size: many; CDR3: CASSLQGSSYEQYF; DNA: TGCGCCAGCAGCTTACAGGGGAGCTCCTACGAGCAGTACTTC
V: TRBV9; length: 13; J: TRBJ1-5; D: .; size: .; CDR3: CASSDRPNQPQHF; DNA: TGTGCCAGCAGCGACAGGCCCAATCAGCCCCAGCATTTT
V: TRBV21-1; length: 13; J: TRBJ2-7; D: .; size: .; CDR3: CASSKKGRNEQYF; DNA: TGTGCCAGCAGCAAAAAGGGGAGGAACGAGCAGTACTTC
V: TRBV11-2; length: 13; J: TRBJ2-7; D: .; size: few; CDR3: CASRVEGPYEQYF; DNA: TGTGCCAGCAGGGTCGAGGGCCCCTACGAGCAGTACTTC
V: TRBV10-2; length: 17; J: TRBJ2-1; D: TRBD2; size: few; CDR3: CASSESTSGRARHEQFF; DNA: TGCGCCAGCAGTGAGTCGACTAGCGGCCGGGCCCGACATGAGCAGTTCTTC
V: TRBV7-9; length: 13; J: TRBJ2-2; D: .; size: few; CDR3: CASKSANTGELFF; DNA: TGTGCCAGCAAGAGCGCTAACACCGGGGAGCTGTTTTTT
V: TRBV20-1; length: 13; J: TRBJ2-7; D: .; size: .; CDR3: CSGETLSLGEQYF; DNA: TGCAGTGGGGAGACCTTGTCCTTAGGGGAGCAGTACTTC
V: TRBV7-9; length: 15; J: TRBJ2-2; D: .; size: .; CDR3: CASSKGGSKTGELFF; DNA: TGTGCCAGCTCAAAAGGAGGGAGTAAGACCGGGGAGCTGTTTTTT
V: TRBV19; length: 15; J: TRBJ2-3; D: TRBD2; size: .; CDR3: CASSGLASSTDTQYF; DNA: TGTGCCAGTAGTGGACTAGCGTCGAGCACAGATACGCAGTATTTT
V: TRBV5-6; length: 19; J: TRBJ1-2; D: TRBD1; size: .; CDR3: CASSSPLGDREVSDYGYTF; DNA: TGTGCCAGCAGCTCCCCCCTCGGGGACAGGGAGGTTTCTGACTATGGCTACACCTTC
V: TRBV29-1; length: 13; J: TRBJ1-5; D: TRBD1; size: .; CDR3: CSVEEGTGRSQHF; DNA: TGCAGCGTTGAAGAGGGGACAGGGCGCTCCCAGCATTTT
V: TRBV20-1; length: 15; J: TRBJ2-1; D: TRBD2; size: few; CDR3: CSALIAGAASDEQFF; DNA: TGCAGTGCTCTGATAGCGGGAGCCGCATCAGATGAGCAGTTCTTC
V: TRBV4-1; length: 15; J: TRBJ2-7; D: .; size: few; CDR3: CASSQLLGTQYEQYF; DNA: TGCGCCAGCAGCCAGCTCCTCGGGACCCAGTACGAGCAGTACTTC
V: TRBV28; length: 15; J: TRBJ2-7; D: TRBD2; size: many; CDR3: CASSIGTSGHYEQYF; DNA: TGTGCCAGCAGCATCGGGACTAGCGGGCATTACGAGCAGTACTTC
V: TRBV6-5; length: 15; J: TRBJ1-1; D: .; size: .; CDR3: CASSYSIGGITEAFF; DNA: TGTGCCAGCAGTTACTCGATCGGTGGTATCACTGAAGCTTTCTTT